The subject of this entry is one TCR beta chain. A second roughly 6 to 11 cycle PCR used barcoded and J-beta primers. TCRdb processed the 5' RACE reads anew with MiXCR; each CDR3 protein has one entry. The top ten clones hold over 5.5% of a sample with 1,300,000 or so distinct CDR3 sequences, roughly 64% of them seen once. There are 15 residues in the CDR3. Per germline, CDR1 SNHLY and CDR2 FYNNEI. V shed 8 bases, J shed 7 bases, and the junction held 10 bases outside the gene matches. The source of the sample is a study of blood T cells in healthy people across ages. Specimen: blood. The chain has TRBV2 and TRBJ2-2, with 10 bases lining up with TRBD2. The clonotype was recovered from a man aged 18 to 35 in good health. The CDR3 loop reads CASVTGTSVGGELFF. The DNA for the CDR3 is TGTGCCAGCGTGACCGGGACTAGCGTTGGCGGGGAGCTGTTTTTT. Supplemented by reference TRBV2 and TRBJ2-2, the full variable domain reads EPEVTQTPSHQVTQMGQEVILRCVPISNHLYFYWYRQILGQKVEFLVSFYNNEISEKSEIFDDQFSVERPDGSNFTLKIRSTKLEDSAMYFCASVTGTSVGGELFFGEGSRLTVL.